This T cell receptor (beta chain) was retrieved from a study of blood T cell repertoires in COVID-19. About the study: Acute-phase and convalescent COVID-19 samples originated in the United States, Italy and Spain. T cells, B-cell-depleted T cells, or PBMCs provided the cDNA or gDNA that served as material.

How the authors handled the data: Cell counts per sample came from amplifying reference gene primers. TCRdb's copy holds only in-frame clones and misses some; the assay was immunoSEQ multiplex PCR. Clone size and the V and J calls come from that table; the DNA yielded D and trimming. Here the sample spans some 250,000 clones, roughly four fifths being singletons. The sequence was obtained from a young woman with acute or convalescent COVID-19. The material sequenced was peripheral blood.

The CDR3 reads CASSQRQGGNSPLHF. The CDR3 region has the DNA TGTGCCAGCAGCCAACGGCAGGGAGGCAATTCACCCCTCCACTTT. The gene calls are TRBV14 and TRBJ1-6, with D possibly TRBD1 on 5 matching bases. With 2 bases removed from V and 7 bases from J, the gap between germline ends came to 12 bases. Germline V gives CDR1 SGHDN, CDR2 FVKESK. This CDR3 has 15 amino acids. Looking up the rest from reference TRBV14 and TRBJ1-6 gives the full variable domain: EAGVTQFPSHSVIEKGQTVTLRCDPISGHDNLYWYRRVMGKEIKFLLHFVKESKQDESGMPNNRFLAERTGGTYSTLKVQPAELEDSGVYFCASSQRQGGNSPLHFGNGTRLTVT.